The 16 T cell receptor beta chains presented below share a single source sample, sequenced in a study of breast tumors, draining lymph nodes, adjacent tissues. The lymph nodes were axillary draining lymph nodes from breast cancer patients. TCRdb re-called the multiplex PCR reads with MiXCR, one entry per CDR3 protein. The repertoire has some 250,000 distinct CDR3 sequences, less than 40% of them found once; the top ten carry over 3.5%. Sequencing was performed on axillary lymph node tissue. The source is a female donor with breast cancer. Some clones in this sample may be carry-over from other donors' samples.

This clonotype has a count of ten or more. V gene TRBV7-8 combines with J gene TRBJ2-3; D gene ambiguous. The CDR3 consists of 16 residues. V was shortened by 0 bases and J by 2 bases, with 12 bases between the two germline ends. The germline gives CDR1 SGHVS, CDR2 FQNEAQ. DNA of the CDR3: TGTGCCAGCAGCTTAGCAATAAAGCCCCCCACAGATACGCAGTATTTT. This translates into CASSLAIKPPTDTQYF.

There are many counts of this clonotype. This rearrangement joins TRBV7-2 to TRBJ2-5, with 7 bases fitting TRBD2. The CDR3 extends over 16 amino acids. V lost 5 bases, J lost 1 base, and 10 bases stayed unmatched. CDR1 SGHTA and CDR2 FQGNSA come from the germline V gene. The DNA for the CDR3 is TGTGCCAGCAGCCCCCGAGGCGGGAGAGGCCAAGAGACCCAGTACTTC. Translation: CASSPRGGRGQETQYF. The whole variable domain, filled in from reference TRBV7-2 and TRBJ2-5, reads GAGVSQSPSNKVTEKGKDVELRCDPISGHTALYWYRQSLGQGLEFLIYFQGNSAPDKSGLPSDRFSAERTGGSVSTLTIQRTQQEDSAVYLCASSPRGGRGQETQYFGPGTRLLVL.

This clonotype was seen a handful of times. CDR3 coding DNA: TGTGCCAGCACCCTGGGTAGGGTGCTAGCGGGACGACACGATCACATCACAGATACGCAGTATTTT. It yields the protein CASTLGRVLAGRHDHITDTQYF. The J gene is TRBJ2-3, the V gene TRBV5-6; 9 bases are a match to TRBD2. The CDR3 is 22 amino acids. V gave up 6 bases and J gave up 2 bases; unmatched junction bases: 28. Germline V CDR1 and CDR2: SGHDT, YYEEEE.

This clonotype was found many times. The CDR3 sequence: CASSILLLYQPQHF. CDR3 DNA: TGTGCCAGTAGTATTTTACTACTTTATCAGCCCCAGCATTTT. J is TRBJ1-5 and V is TRBV19; no reliable D call. The CDR3 runs to 14 residues. Germline V CDR1 and CDR2: LNHDA, SQIVND (reference sequence). Trimming shortened V by 3 bases and J by 5 bases, and 11 bases separated the two germline ends.

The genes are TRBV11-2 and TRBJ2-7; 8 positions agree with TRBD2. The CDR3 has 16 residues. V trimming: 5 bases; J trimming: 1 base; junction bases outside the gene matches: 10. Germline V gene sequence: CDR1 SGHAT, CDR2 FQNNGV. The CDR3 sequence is CASSPGASGGSYEQYF. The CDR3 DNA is TGTGCCAGCAGCCCAGGGGCAAGCGGGGGATCCTACGAGCAGTACTTC.

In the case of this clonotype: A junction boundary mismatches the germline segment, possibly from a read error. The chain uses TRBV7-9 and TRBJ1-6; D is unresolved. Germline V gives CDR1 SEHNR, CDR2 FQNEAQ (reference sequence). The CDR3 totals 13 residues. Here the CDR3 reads CAGTAKENSPLHF. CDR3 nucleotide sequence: TGCGCCGGCACCGCCAAGGAGAATTCACCCCTCCACTTT.

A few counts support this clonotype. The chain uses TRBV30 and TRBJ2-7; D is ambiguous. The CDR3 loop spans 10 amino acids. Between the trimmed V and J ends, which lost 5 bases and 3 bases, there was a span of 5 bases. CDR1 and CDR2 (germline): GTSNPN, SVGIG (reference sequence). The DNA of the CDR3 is TGTGCCTGGTCTCACTACGAGCAGTACGTC. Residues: CAWSHYEQYV.

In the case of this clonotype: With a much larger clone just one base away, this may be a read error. CDR3 residues: CASSSRQAAGETQYF. The DNA of the CDR3 is TGTGCCAGCAGCTCGAGGCAGGCGGCGGGTGAGACCCAGTACTTC. The chain combines TRBV5-4 with TRBJ2-5; TRBD2 might be the D (5 bases). Germline V gene lookup returns CDR1 SGHNT and CDR2 YYREEE (reference sequence). CDR3 length equals 15 residues. Trimming stripped 3 bases from V and 5 bases from J, with 17 bases between.

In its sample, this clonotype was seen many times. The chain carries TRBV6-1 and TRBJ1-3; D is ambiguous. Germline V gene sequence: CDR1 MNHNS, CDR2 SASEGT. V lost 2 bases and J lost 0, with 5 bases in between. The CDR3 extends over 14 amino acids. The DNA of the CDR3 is TGTGCCAGCAGTGAACATATCTCTGGAAACACCATATATTTT. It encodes CASSEHISGNTIYF.

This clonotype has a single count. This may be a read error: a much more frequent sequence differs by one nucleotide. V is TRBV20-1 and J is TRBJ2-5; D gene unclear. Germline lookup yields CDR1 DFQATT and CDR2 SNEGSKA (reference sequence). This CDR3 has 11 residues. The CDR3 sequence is CSASTEETLSF. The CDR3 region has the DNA TGCAGTGCTAGTACGGAAGAGACCCTGTCCTTC.

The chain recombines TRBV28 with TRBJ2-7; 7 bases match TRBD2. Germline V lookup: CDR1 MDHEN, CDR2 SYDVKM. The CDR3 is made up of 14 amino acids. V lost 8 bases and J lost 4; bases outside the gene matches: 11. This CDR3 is CASSMGRVGYEQYF. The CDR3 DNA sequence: TGTGCCAGCTCAATGGGGAGGGTAGGGTACGAGCAGTACTTC. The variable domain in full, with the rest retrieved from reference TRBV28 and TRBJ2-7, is DVKVTQSSRYLVKRTGEKVFLECVQDMDHENMFWYRQDPGLGLRLIYFSYDVKMKEKGDIPEGYSVSREKKERFSLILESASTNQTSMYLCASSMGRVGYEQYFGPGTRLTVT.

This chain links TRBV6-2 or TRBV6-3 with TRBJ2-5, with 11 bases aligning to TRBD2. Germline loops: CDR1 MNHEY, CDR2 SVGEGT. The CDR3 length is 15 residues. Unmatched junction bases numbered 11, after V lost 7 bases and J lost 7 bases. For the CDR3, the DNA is TGTGCCAGCAAGGCTAGCGGGGGGATGTTAGGGACCCAGTACTTC. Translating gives CASKASGGMLGTQYF.

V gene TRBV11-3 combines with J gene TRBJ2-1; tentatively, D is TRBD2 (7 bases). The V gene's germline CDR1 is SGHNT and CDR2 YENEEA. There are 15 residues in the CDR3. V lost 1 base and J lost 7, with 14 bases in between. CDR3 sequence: CASSLGRGAGNEQFF. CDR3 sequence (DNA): TGTGCCAGCAGCTTAGGACGGGGGGCGGGGAATGAGCAGTTCTTC. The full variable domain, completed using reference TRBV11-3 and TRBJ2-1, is EAGVVQSPRYKIIEKKQPVAFWCNPISGHNTLYWYLQNLGQGPELLIRYENEEAVDDSQLPKDRFSAERLKGVDSTLKIQPAELGDSAVYLCASSLGRGAGNEQFFGPGTRLTVL.

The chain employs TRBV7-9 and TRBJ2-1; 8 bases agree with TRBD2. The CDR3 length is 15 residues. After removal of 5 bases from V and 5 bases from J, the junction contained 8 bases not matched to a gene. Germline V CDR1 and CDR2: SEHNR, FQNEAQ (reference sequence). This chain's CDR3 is CASSPSVGRDNEQFF. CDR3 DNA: TGTGCCAGCAGCCCCTCGGTCGGGAGGGACAATGAGCAGTTCTTC.

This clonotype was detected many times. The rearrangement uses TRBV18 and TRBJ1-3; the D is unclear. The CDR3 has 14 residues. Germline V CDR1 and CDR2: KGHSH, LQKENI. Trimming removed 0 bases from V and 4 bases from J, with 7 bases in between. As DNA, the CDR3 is TGTGCCAGCTCACCACCGAGTTTAGGAAACACCATATATTTT. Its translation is CASSPPSLGNTIYF.

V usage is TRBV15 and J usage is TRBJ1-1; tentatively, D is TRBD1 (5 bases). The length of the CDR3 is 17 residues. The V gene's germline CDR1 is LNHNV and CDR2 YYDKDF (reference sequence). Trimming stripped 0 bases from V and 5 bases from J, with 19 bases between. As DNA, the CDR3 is TGTGCCACCAGCAGAGATCAGGGCCCTTCTTATAGTACTGAAGCTTTCTTT. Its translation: CATSRDQGPSYSTEAFF.